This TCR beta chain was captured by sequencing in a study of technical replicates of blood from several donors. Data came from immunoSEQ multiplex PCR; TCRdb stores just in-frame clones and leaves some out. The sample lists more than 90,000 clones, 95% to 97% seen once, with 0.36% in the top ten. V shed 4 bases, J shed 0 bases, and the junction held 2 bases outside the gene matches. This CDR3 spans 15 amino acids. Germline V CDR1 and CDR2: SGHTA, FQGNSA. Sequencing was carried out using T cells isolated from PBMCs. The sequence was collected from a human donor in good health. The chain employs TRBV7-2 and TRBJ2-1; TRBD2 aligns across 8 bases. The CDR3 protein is CASSSGTSSYNEQFF. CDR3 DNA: TGTGCCAGCAGCTCCGGGACTAGCTCCTACAATGAGCAGTTCTTC.